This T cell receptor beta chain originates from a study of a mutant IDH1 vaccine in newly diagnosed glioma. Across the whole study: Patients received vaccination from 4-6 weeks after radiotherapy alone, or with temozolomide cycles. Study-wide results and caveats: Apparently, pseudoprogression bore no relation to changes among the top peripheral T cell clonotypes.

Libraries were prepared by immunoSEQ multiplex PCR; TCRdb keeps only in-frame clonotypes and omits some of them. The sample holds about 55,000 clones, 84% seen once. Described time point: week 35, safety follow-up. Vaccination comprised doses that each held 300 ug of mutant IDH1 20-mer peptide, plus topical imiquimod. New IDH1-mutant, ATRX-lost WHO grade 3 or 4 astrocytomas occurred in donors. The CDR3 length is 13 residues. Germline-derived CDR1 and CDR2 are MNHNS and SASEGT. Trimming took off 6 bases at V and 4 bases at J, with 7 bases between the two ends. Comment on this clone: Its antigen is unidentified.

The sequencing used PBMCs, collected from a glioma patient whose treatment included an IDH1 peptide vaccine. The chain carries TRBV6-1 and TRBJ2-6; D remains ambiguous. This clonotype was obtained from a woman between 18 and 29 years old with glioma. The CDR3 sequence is CASRGRGANVLTF. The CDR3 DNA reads TGTGCCAGCAGGGGAAGGGGGGCCAACGTCCTGACTTTC.